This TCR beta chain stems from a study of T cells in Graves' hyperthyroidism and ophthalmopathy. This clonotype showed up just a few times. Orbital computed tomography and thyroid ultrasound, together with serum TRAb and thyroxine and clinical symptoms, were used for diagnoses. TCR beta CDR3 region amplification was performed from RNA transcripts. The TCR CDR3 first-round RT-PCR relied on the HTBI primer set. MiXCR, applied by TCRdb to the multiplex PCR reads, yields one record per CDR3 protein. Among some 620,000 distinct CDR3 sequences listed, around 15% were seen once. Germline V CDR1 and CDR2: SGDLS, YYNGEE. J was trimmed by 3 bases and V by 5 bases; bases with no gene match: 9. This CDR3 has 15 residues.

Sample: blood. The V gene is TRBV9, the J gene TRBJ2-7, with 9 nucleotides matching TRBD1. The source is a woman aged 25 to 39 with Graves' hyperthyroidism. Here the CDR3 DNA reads TGTGCCAGCAGTCGTACCGGGACAGGGTTCTACGAGCAGTACTTC. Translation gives CASSRTGTGFYEQYF.